These 32 T cell receptor beta chains came from one sample sequenced in a study of blood T cell repertoires in COVID-19. TCRdb keeps only in-frame clones here, not all; method: immunoSEQ multiplex PCR. This table holds some 120,000 clones, approximately 84% found once. Sequencing was performed on peripheral blood. These receptors were taken from a man between 70 and 80 years old with active or convalescent COVID-19.

The chain uses TRBV5-6 and TRBJ1-2; no definite D call. The CDR3 loop spans 15 amino acids. V lost 1 base to trimming and J lost 6 bases, with 16 bases between them. Germline CDR1 SGHDT, CDR2 YYEEEE. The CDR3 region is CASSLPYSRSDGYTF. The CDR3 nucleotides are TGTGCCAGCAGCTTGCCTTACAGCAGAAGTGATGGCTACACCTTC.

The V call is TRBV5-1, the J call TRBJ1-6; a weak D match, TRBD1 (6 bases). V was cut by 0 bases and J by 7 bases, with 14 bases left in between. Looked up from germline, CDR1 is SGHRS and CDR2 is YFSETQ. The CDR3 runs to 16 residues. In nucleotides, the CDR3 is TGCGCCAGCAGCTTGGCGGGCCAGGGGACCAATTCACCCCTCCACTTT. Encoded protein: CASSLAGQGTNSPLHF.

The chain carries TRBV6-5 and TRBJ1-1; no reliable D call. The CDR3 runs to 12 residues. CDR1 MNHEY and CDR2 SVGAGI come from the germline V gene. V was clipped by 2 bases and J by 7 bases, with 8 bases between them. The CDR3 DNA is TGTGCCAGCAGTTACCCCCGGGGTGAAGCTTTCTTT. Its protein product is CASSYPRGEAFF.

The chain links TRBV7-9 to TRBJ2-2; 9 nucleotides align to TRBD2. Germline assignment: CDR1 SEHNR and CDR2 FQNEAQ (reference sequence). The CDR3 has 14 amino acids. Unmatched junction bases numbered 11, after V lost 7 bases and J lost 11 bases. The DNA for the CDR3 is TGTGCCAGCACCATAGCGGGGGCGTCCGTAGAGCTGTTTTTT. Amino acid sequence: CASTIAGASVELFF.

This chain joins TRBV5-8 and TRBJ1-2; unclear D gene. CDR3 length equals 16 residues. V lost 4 bases and J lost 6, with 22 bases in between. Germline lookup yields CDR1 SGHTS and CDR2 YDEGEE. CDR3 in amino acids: CASSLEAWVLMDGYTF. The CDR3 DNA follows: TGTGCCAGCAGCCTGGAAGCGTGGGTTCTTATGGATGGCTACACCTTC.

The chain employs TRBV6-5 and TRBJ1-2; the match to TRBD1 covers 8 bases. With 4 bases clipped from V and 4 bases from J, the junction kept 8 bases outside the gene matches. From germline, CDR1 is MNHEY and CDR2 SVGAGI. This CDR3 has 15 amino acids. The CDR3, as DNA: TGTGCCAGCAGTTGGAGACAGGGGAGGGGCTATGGCTACACCTTC. It specifies CASSWRQGRGYGYTF.

The chain couples TRBV11-3 to TRBJ2-1; D perhaps matches TRBD2 (6 bases). V was cut by 1 base and J by 7 bases, with 20 bases left in between. The CDR3 covers 17 residues. Germline CDR1 and CDR2: SGHNT and YENEEA. CDR3 DNA: TGTGCCAGCAGCTTAGTTGGCGGGATTAAACTTGGTAATGAGCAGTTCTTC. Protein: CASSLVGGIKLGNEQFF.

The rearrangement links TRBV12-3 or TRBV12-4 to TRBJ2-5; TRBD2 is a possible D gene (5 bases). V was clipped by 6 bases and J by 7 bases, with 12 bases between them. This CDR3 has 12 amino acids. This chain's CDR3 is CASRPKGGTQYF. Written as DNA, the CDR3 is TGTGCCAGCAGGCCCAAAGGAGGGACCCAGTACTTC.

The chain employs TRBV7-6 and TRBJ1-3; D remains ambiguous. Germline V gene lookup returns CDR1 SGHVS and CDR2 FNYEAQ. V was shortened by 3 bases and J by 0 bases, with 3 bases between the two germline ends. CDR3 length: 13 residues. CDR3 coding DNA: TGTGCCAGCAGCTTCAACTCTGGAAACACCATATATTTT. Protein product: CASSFNSGNTIYF.

The chain links TRBV19 to TRBJ2-1; 9 bases are a match to TRBD1. V was clipped by 9 bases and J by 3 bases; unmatched bases: 3. The CDR3 consists of 13 residues. Per germline, CDR1 LNHDA and CDR2 SQIVND (reference sequence). CDR3 in DNA: TGTGCCAGCGGGACAGGGAACTACAATGAGCAGTTCTTC. Protein sequence: CASGTGNYNEQFF.

V and J are TRBV7-9 and TRBJ1-1; D perhaps matches TRBD1 (5 bases). From germline, CDR1 is SEHNR and CDR2 FQNEAQ (reference sequence). The CDR3 is made up of 14 amino acids. V lost 3 bases and J 5 bases, leaving 13 bases between the germline ends. The chain's CDR3 is CASSFGAGGTEAFF. The CDR3 nucleotides read TGTGCCAGCAGCTTTGGGGCCGGGGGTACTGAAGCTTTCTTT.

The chain's CDR3 is CASSYYQGDNSPLHF. In nucleotides, the CDR3 is TGTGCCAGCAGTTATTACCAGGGCGATAATTCACCCCTCCACTTT. The chain recombines TRBV6-5 with TRBJ1-6; TRBD1 is a possible D gene (5 bases). There are 15 residues in the CDR3. The V and J ends lost 3 bases and 5 bases respectively, with 11 bases between them. Per germline, CDR1 MNHEY and CDR2 SVGAGI.

This rearrangement joins TRBV6-6 to TRBJ1-5; a weak D match, TRBD1 (5 bases). The germline CDR1 and CDR2 sequences are MNHNY and SVGAGI (reference sequence). Trimming took off 2 bases at V and 4 bases at J, with 9 bases between the two ends. This CDR3 region has 14 residues. This chain's CDR3 is CASSYGGENQPQHF. DNA for the CDR3: TGTGCCAGCAGTTACGGGGGGGAAAATCAGCCCCAGCATTTT.

The genes are TRBV7-2 and TRBJ2-5, with a possible D match to TRBD2 (6 bases). Trimming removed 5 bases at V and 2 bases at J, with 18 bases between. The CDR3 runs 16 residues. Per the germline V gene, CDR1 is SGHTA and CDR2 is FQGNSA. CDR3 sequence (DNA): TGTGCCAGCAGCCCCCGACTAGTCGGGGCACAAGAGACCCAGTACTTC. It specifies CASSPRLVGAQETQYF.

This clone came up once. V gene TRBV10-1 combines with J gene TRBJ2-5; tentative D call: TRBD2 (5 bases). The ends were cut back, 7 bases at V and 4 bases at J, with 10 bases in the middle. The CDR3 is 12 residues long. In germline, CDR1 is WNHNN, CDR2 SYGVQD (reference sequence). CDR3 DNA: TGCGCCAGCACCACTAGAGGAGAGACCCAGTACTTC. It codes for CASTTRGETQYF.

This rearrangement joins TRBV27 to TRBJ1-1, with TRBD1 identical over 7 bases. Germline V CDR1 and CDR2: MNHEY, SMNVEV (reference sequence). With V trimmed by 7 bases and J by 0 bases, 5 bases remained unmatched. The CDR3 is made up of 14 amino acids. The CDR3 DNA reads as TGTGCCAGCATTAAAACAGGGGTGAACACTGAAGCTTTCTTT. Its protein is CASIKTGVNTEAFF.

This clone was detected a few times. CDR3 DNA: TGTGCCAGCAGCTTTGCACAGGGTGGGTTAGCTACGCAGTATTTT. It yields the protein CASSFAQGGLATQYF. The V call is TRBV7-9, the J call TRBJ2-3, with D perhaps TRBD1 (6 bases). V was pared by 3 bases and J by 8 bases, with 18 bases between. The CDR3 is made up of 15 amino acids. Looked up from germline, CDR1 is SEHNR and CDR2 is FQNEAQ (reference sequence).

V gene TRBV5-1 combines with J gene TRBJ1-5; TRBD1 matches at 7 bases. Germline loops: CDR1 SGHRS, CDR2 YFSETQ. Trimming took 4 bases from V and 2 from J; bases not matched to a gene: 15. The CDR3 extends over 18 amino acids. CDR3 region: CASSLLPTGVIGNQPQHF. The CDR3, as DNA: TGCGCCAGCAGCCTCCTACCTACAGGGGTTATTGGCAATCAGCCCCAGCATTTT.

V is TRBV29-1 and J is TRBJ1-1, with a tentative D call TRBD1 (6 bases). The CDR3 is 12 residues long. CDR1 is SQVTM, CDR2 ANQGSEA, per germline. The CDR3 DNA sequence: TGCAGTGTTTCGCAGGGGTACACTGAAGCTTTCTTT. The encoded protein is CSVSQGYTEAFF.

J is TRBJ2-3 and V is TRBV24-1; D gene ambiguous. V was clipped by 0 bases and J by 3 bases, with 6 bases between them. CDR1 KGHDR and CDR2 SFDVKD come from the germline V gene. The CDR3 totals 14 residues. This CDR3 is CATSDLSRTDTQYF. CDR3 bases: TGTGCCACCAGTGATTTGAGCAGGACAGATACGCAGTATTTT.

The V call is TRBV7-9, the J call TRBJ1-2; 10 nucleotides agree with TRBD1. Germline-derived CDR1 and CDR2 are SEHNR and FQNEAQ (reference sequence). V dropped 7 bases and J dropped 2; count of bases not matched to a gene: 10. The CDR3 extends over 16 amino acids. The chain's CDR3 is CASTLGQGRINYGYTF. The CDR3 nucleotides read TGTGCCAGCACCTTGGGACAGGGGAGGATAAACTATGGCTACACCTTC.

The J gene is TRBJ1-3, the V gene TRBV28; no firm D call. This CDR3 comprises 13 residues. V was pared by 7 bases and J by 4 bases, with 11 bases between. Germline values: CDR1 MDHEN, CDR2 SYDVKM. For the CDR3, the DNA is TGTGCCAGCACCCGGGGTCGGGGAAACACCATATATTTT. This sequence encodes CASTRGRGNTIYF. Full variable domain (rest looked up from reference TRBV28 and TRBJ1-3): DVKVTQSSRYLVKRTGEKVFLECVQDMDHENMFWYRQDPGLGLRLIYFSYDVKMKEKGDIPEGYSVSREKKERFSLILESASTNQTSMYLCASTRGRGNTIYFGEGSWLTVV.

This chain's CDR3 is CASSSGGLLAGNTGELFF. CDR3 nucleotide sequence: TGTGCCAGCAGTTCGGGGGGGCTGCTAGCGGGCAACACCGGGGAGCTGTTTTTT. V is TRBV27 and J is TRBJ2-2; 8 positions match TRBD2. Germline V CDR1 and CDR2: MNHEY, SMNVEV (reference sequence). CDR3 length: 18 amino acids. The J segment lost 2 bases and the V segment lost 4 bases, leaving 12 bases of the junction unmatched.

The CDR3 DNA sequence: TGTGCCAGCAGTGACCGACAGGGCCATGGCTACACCTTC. This codes for CASSDRQGHGYTF. V and J are TRBV2 and TRBJ1-2; 7 bases fit TRBD1. The J segment lost 6 bases and the V segment lost 3 bases, leaving 4 bases of the junction unmatched. CDR3 size: 13 residues. Germline lookup yields CDR1 SNHLY and CDR2 FYNNEI.

The chain employs TRBV6-5 and TRBJ2-3, with 8 bases matching TRBD2. This CDR3 contains 14 residues. V trimming: 4 bases; J trimming: 4 bases; junction bases outside the gene matches: 4. The V gene's germline CDR1 is MNHEY and CDR2 SVGAGI. The CDR3 nucleotides read TGTGCCAGCAGTTCCCTGGGACTAGCAGATACGCAGTATTTT. It encodes CASSSLGLADTQYF.

This chain joins TRBV7-2 and TRBJ2-7; 8 positions match TRBD1. Germline loops: CDR1 SGHTA, CDR2 FQGNSA. The V gene end was trimmed by 1 base and the J gene end by 2 bases; junction bases not matched to a gene: 10. The CDR3 runs 17 residues. The CDR3 loop is CASSLEFGAGGAYEQYF. The CDR3 nucleotides read TGTGCCAGCAGCTTAGAGTTTGGGGCAGGGGGCGCCTACGAGCAGTACTTC. Looking up the rest from reference TRBV7-2 and TRBJ2-7 gives the full variable domain: GAGVSQSPSNKVTEKGKDVELRCDPISGHTALYWYRQSLGQGLEFLIYFQGNSAPDKSGLPSDRFSAERTGGSVSTLTIQRTQQEDSAVYLCASSLEFGAGGAYEQYFGPGTRLTVT.

The chain couples TRBV3-1 (or the pseudogene TRBV3-2) to TRBJ1-6, with TRBD1 matching 8 bases. Germline CDR1 is LGHDT and CDR2 is YNNKEL (reference sequence). V gave up 0 bases and J gave up 9 bases; unmatched junction bases: 19. The CDR3 is made up of 20 amino acids. The CDR3 spells CASSQEGGTGTTRGFSPLHF. As DNA, the CDR3 is TGTGCCAGCAGCCAAGAGGGCGGGACAGGAACTACGAGAGGGTTTTCACCCCTCCACTTT.

The chain combines TRBV5-5 with TRBJ1-2; perhaps TRBD1 as D (6 bases). This CDR3 has 15 residues. The V and J ends lost 0 bases and 2 bases respectively, with 11 bases between them. CDR1 and CDR2 (germline): SGHKS, YYEKEE (reference sequence). The CDR3 sequence: CASSLAQGLNYGYTF. The CDR3, as DNA: TGTGCCAGCAGCTTGGCCCAGGGGCTAAACTATGGCTACACCTTC. The full variable domain, completed using reference TRBV5-5 and TRBJ1-2, is DAGVTQSPTHLIKTRGQQVTLRCSPISGHKSVSWYQQVLGQGPQFIFQYYEKEERGRGNFPDRFSARQFPNYSSELNVNALLLGDSALYLCASSLAQGLNYGYTFGSGTRLTVV.

J is TRBJ2-5 and V is TRBV30, with a possible D match to TRBD2 (5 bases). This CDR3 comprises 14 residues. CDR1 is GTSNPN and CDR2 is SVGIG in the germline V gene (reference sequence). Trimming removed 0 bases at V and 8 bases at J, with 16 bases between. Written as DNA, the CDR3 is TGTGCCTGGAGTGTAGAGGGCGCGTTCGGAACCCAGTACTTC. Its translation is CAWSVEGAFGTQYF.

V gene TRBV7-2 combines with J gene TRBJ2-7; D may be TRBD1 (6 bases). CDR3 length equals 16 residues. Trimming removed 0 bases from V and 5 bases from J, with 17 bases in between. Germline V gives CDR1 SGHTA, CDR2 FQGNSA. The CDR3 DNA is TGTGCCAGCAGCTTAGCGTTCTCACAGGGAATGAACGAGCAGTACTTC. As protein: CASSLAFSQGMNEQYF.

This clone occurred a few times. The genes are TRBV18 and TRBJ2-7, with 7 bases that match TRBD1. Germline V gene lookup returns CDR1 KGHSH and CDR2 LQKENI. CDR3 length: 13 amino acids. The V segment lost 5 bases and the J segment 4 bases; nucleotides outside the gene matches: 5. CDR3 nucleotides: TGTGCCAGCTCATCGGGACAGAAATACGAGCAGTACTTC. This sequence encodes CASSSGQKYEQYF.

The J gene is TRBJ1-3, the V gene TRBV13; 7 bases align to TRBD1. Germline CDR1 reads PRHDT; CDR2 reads FYEKMQ (reference sequence). This CDR3 is built from 17 residues. After removal of 1 base from V and 2 bases from J, the junction contained 8 bases not matched to a gene. CDR3 residues: CASSLDEGGFAGNTIYF. CDR3 sequence (DNA): TGTGCCAGCAGCTTAGATGAAGGGGGCTTCGCTGGAAACACCATATATTTT. The variable domain in full, completed from reference TRBV13 and TRBJ1-3, reads AAGVIQSPRHLIKEKRETATLKCYPIPRHDTVYWYQQGPGQDPQFLISFYEKMQSDKGSIPDRFSAQQFSDYHSELNMSSLELGDSALYFCASSLDEGGFAGNTIYFGEGSWLTVV.